This record concerns one T cell receptor beta chain sequence. This specimen belongs to a study of T cells in localized non-small cell lung cancer. Assay: immunoSEQ multiplex PCR; the TCRdb copy retains only in-frame clones and omits some. The table includes 1,500 to 2,000 clones, around a third detected once. The ends lost 3 bases at V and 7 bases at J; junction bases unmatched: 1. This CDR3 has 14 amino acids. Germline V gives CDR1 MDHEN, CDR2 SYDVKM. This TCR derives from a woman between 40 and 69 years old with stage II lung adenocarcinoma. The sample consisted of normal lung tissue next to the tumor, taken before any cancer treatment. The chain links TRBV28 to TRBJ1-4; TRBD1 matches 11 bases. CDR3 residues: CASSLDRGREKLFF. Here the CDR3 DNA reads TGTGCCAGCAGTTTGGACAGGGGGCGTGAAAAACTGTTTTTT.